Each of the 24 T cell receptor beta chains below was sequenced from the same sample in a study of shared T cell receptors in the human thymus. TCRdb's table, derived via immunoSEQ multiplex PCR, lists solely in-frame clones and lacks some. Of 700,000 or so clones in the sample, over 75% were seen once. A further study also used this sample, focusing on human thymus T cells.

The source material was thymocytes. Every receptor here comes from a girl under three years old with a congenital heart defect.

The genes are TRBV30 and TRBJ2-4, with TRBD1 matching over 9 bases. The germline gives CDR1 GTSNPN, CDR2 SVGIG (reference sequence). Trimming removed 3 bases from V and 8 bases from J; junction bases left unmatched: 8. The CDR3 loop spans 14 amino acids. CDR3 coding DNA: TGTGCCTGGAGGGGACAGGGAGACATGGACATTCAGTACTTC. Its protein product is CAWRGQGDMDIQYF.

The chain has TRBV7-2 and TRBJ1-2; D possibly corresponds to TRBD1 (6 bases). CDR1 is SGHTA and CDR2 is FQGNSA in the germline V gene. The CDR3 consists of 16 residues. The germline V and J ends were trimmed by 5 bases and 0 bases, with 16 bases remaining between them. CDR3 nucleotides: TGTGCCAGCAGCAACTGGACAGCCCTATCTAACTATGGCTACACCTTC. Protein product: CASSNWTALSNYGYTF. Full variable domain (rest looked up from reference TRBV7-2 and TRBJ1-2): GAGVSQSPSNKVTEKGKDVELRCDPISGHTALYWYRQSLGQGLEFLIYFQGNSAPDKSGLPSDRFSAERTGGSVSTLTIQRTQQEDSAVYLCASSNWTALSNYGYTFGSGTRLTVV.

The chain has TRBV4-1 and TRBJ1-1; TRBD1 aligns across 7 bases. The CDR3 has 12 amino acids. J was trimmed by 11 bases and V by 5 bases; bases with no gene match: 8. Germline lookup yields CDR1 MGHRA and CDR2 YSYEKL. CDR3 in amino acids: CASSVQGGGAFF. The DNA for the CDR3 is TGCGCCAGCAGCGTTCAGGGGGGTGGGGCTTTCTTT.

The sample holds a few counts of this clone. This chain links TRBV6-5 with TRBJ2-1, with 7 bases lining up with TRBD1. Germline trimming cut 4 bases from V and 4 bases from J; bases unmatched to any gene: 10. Germline V lookup: CDR1 MNHEY, CDR2 SVGAGI. The CDR3 totals 16 residues. The CDR3 region is CASSSRDRRRYNEQFF. CDR3 DNA sequence: TGTGCCAGCAGTTCTCGGGACAGAAGGAGATACAATGAGCAGTTCTTC.

The rearrangement links TRBV11-2 to TRBJ1-1; 11 bases map to TRBD1. V gave up 2 bases and J gave up 3 bases; unmatched junction bases: 2. The CDR3 consists of 15 residues. Germline V gene lookup returns CDR1 SGHAT and CDR2 FQNNGV. The DNA of the CDR3 is TGTGCCAGCAGCTTATTGGGACAGGGGGACACTGAAGCTTTCTTT. Amino acids: CASSLLGQGDTEAFF. Using reference TRBV11-2 and TRBJ1-1 for the parts outside the CDR3, the full variable domain is EAGVAQSPRYKIIEKRQSVAFWCNPISGHATLYWYQQILGQGPKLLIQFQNNGVVDDSQLPKDRFSAERLKGVDSTLKIQPAKLEDSAVYLCASSLLGQGDTEAFFGQGTRLTVV.

In nucleotides, the CDR3 is TGTGCCAGCAGCGTAGGGGGGGGGCCAGTTGGTACTTTAAACACAGATACGCAGTATTTT. Residues: CASSVGGGPVGTLNTDTQYF. The chain couples TRBV9 to TRBJ2-3, with D maybe TRBD2 (7 bases). The CDR3 extends over 20 amino acids. V was cut by 0 bases and J by 2 bases, with 25 bases left in between. Germline CDR1 and CDR2: SGDLS and YYNGEE.

This chain uses TRBV11-2 with TRBJ1-3; D gene uncertain. With 6 bases removed from V and 3 bases from J, the gap between germline ends came to 6 bases. CDR3 length equals 12 residues. Germline-derived CDR1 and CDR2 are SGHAT and FQNNGV. The CDR3 region is CASRAFGNTIYF. The CDR3 DNA follows: TGTGCCAGCAGAGCCTTTGGAAACACCATATATTTT.

The chain recombines TRBV27 with TRBJ1-2; D is unresolved. There are 12 residues in the CDR3. The V end was cut by 6 bases, the J end by 7 bases, with 12 bases between. Germline lookup yields CDR1 MNHEY and CDR2 SMNVEV (reference sequence). The CDR3 DNA reads TGTGCCAGCAGGAGGGCCGATCTTGGCTACACCTTC. Its translation is CASRRADLGYTF.

The chain is built from TRBV5-6 and TRBJ1-2, with no clear D. This CDR3 has 16 residues. Germline assignment: CDR1 SGHDT and CDR2 YYEEEE. Deletions cut 7 bases from V and 0 bases from J, with 19 bases between. CDR3 nucleotide sequence: TGTGCCAGCTATCCTACCGGGTTTTGGTCTAACTATGGCTACACCTTC. It codes for CASYPTGFWSNYGYTF.

This sequence joins TRBV7-3 and TRBJ1-1; D possibly corresponds to TRBD1 (6 bases). The V gene's germline CDR1 is SGHTA and CDR2 FQGTGA. Trimming took 3 bases from V and 2 from J, leaving 10 bases between them. CDR3 length: 14 residues. Here the CDR3 reads CASSLTGENTEAFF. CDR3 DNA: TGTGCCAGCAGCTTGACAGGAGAAAACACTGAAGCTTTCTTT.

J is TRBJ2-3 and V is TRBV7-9; 8 bases are a match to TRBD1. The CDR3 is made up of 15 amino acids. Germline-derived CDR1 and CDR2 are SEHNR and FQNEAQ (reference sequence). V was pared by 3 bases and J by 0 bases, with 2 bases of the junction left unmatched. As DNA, the CDR3 is TGTGCCAGCAGCTTCCGGGACAGGAGCACAGATACGCAGTATTTT. Amino acids: CASSFRDRSTDTQYF.

This clone appeared a single time. The chain recombines TRBV5-5 with TRBJ2-5, with a possible D match to TRBD1 (5 bases). Germline V gene lookup returns CDR1 SGHKS and CDR2 YYEKEE (reference sequence). Trimming cost V 3 bases and J 0 bases, with 24 bases left between them. The CDR3 has 19 residues. CDR3 DNA sequence: TGTGCCAGCAGCTGGGGTAGACAGTGGCCCAACTCCCACCAAGAGACCCAGTACTTC. Its protein is CASSWGRQWPNSHQETQYF. The complete variable domain, with remaining parts taken from reference TRBV5-5 and TRBJ2-5, reads DAGVTQSPTHLIKTRGQQVTLRCSPISGHKSVSWYQQVLGQGPQFIFQYYEKEERGRGNFPDRFSARQFPNYSSELNVNALLLGDSALYLCASSWGRQWPNSHQETQYFGPGTRLLVL.

The chain carries TRBV7-8 and TRBJ2-7, with D tentatively TRBD1 (7 bases). Trimming left V 5 bases short and J 3 bases short, with 20 bases between. Germline V gene data show CDR1 as SGHVS and CDR2 as FQNEAQ. The CDR3 contains 16 residues. In DNA, the CDR3 is TGTGCCAGCAGCCCCCTAAGGGGGGACAGCTTCTACGAGCAGTACTTC. Residues: CASSPLRGDSFYEQYF. Based on the CDR3 plus reference TRBV7-8 and TRBJ2-7, the full variable domain is GAGVSQSPRYKVAKRGQDVALRCDPISGHVSLFWYQQALGQGPEFLTYFQNEAQLDKSGLPSDRFFAERPEGSVSTLKIQRTQQEDSAVYLCASSPLRGDSFYEQYFGPGTRLTVT.

The chain couples TRBV9 to TRBJ1-1; 7 nucleotides agree with TRBD1. This CDR3 contains 20 residues. The germline V gene encodes CDR1 SGDLS and CDR2 YYNGEE. J was trimmed by 5 bases and V by 0 bases; bases with no gene match: 22. CDR3: CASSVAGRIRDPGGRTEAFF. CDR3 DNA sequence: TGTGCCAGCAGCGTAGCCGGAAGAATCCGGGACCCAGGGGGAAGGACTGAAGCTTTCTTT.

The chain has TRBV7-2 and TRBJ1-2, with 10 positions matching TRBD1. Looked up from germline, CDR1 is SGHTA and CDR2 is FQGNSA. The ends lost 0 bases at V and 3 bases at J; junction bases unmatched: 7. There are 17 residues in the CDR3. The CDR3 region is CASSLATGGRLDYGYTF. The CDR3 DNA reads TGTGCCAGCAGCTTAGCGACAGGGGGCCGGTTGGACTATGGCTACACCTTC.

The chain employs TRBV2 and TRBJ2-1, with TRBD1 identical over 8 bases. The CDR3 covers 15 residues. With V trimmed by 6 bases and J by 4 bases, 8 bases remained unmatched. Germline lookup yields CDR1 SNHLY and CDR2 FYNNEI. As DNA, the CDR3 is TGTGCCAGCAGCCTCGACAGGGGAAGATACAATGAGCAGTTCTTC. Residues: CASSLDRGRYNEQFF. Full variable domain (outside the CDR3, taken from reference TRBV2 and TRBJ2-1): EPEVTQTPSHQVTQMGQEVILRCVPISNHLYFYWYRQILGQKVEFLVSFYNNEISEKSEIFDDQFSVERPDGSNFTLKIRSTKLEDSAMYFCASSLDRGRYNEQFFGPGTRLTVL.

The rearrangement links TRBV19 to TRBJ1-2, with 7 bases aligning to TRBD1. With V trimmed by 7 bases and J by 7 bases, 3 bases remained unmatched. This CDR3 contains 11 residues. CDR1 LNHDA and CDR2 SQIVND come from the germline V gene (reference sequence). The CDR3 DNA reads TGTGCCAGTAAACAGGGGTGTGGCTACACCTTC. Its translation: CASKQGCGYTF. The full variable domain, completed using reference TRBV19 and TRBJ1-2, is DGGITQSPKYLFRKEGQNVTLSCEQNLNHDAMYWYRQDPGQGLRLIYYSQIVNDFQKGDIAEGYSVSREKKESFPLTVTSAQKNPTAFYLCASKQGCGYTFGSGTRLTVV.

The chain links TRBV5-4 to TRBJ2-5; TRBD2 is a possible D gene (7 bases). The CDR3 covers 17 residues. V was pared by 2 bases and J by 2 bases, with 19 bases between. The V gene's germline CDR1 is SGHNT and CDR2 YYREEE (reference sequence). The CDR3 nucleotides read TGTGCCAGCAGCTTCGGAGGGGGGGCATTGAGGCAAGAGACCCAGTACTTC. This encodes CASSFGGGALRQETQYF. Full variable domain (rest looked up from reference TRBV5-4 and TRBJ2-5): ETGVTQSPTHLIKTRGQQVTLRCSSQSGHNTVSWYQQALGQGPQFIFQYYREEENGRGNFPPRFSGLQFPNYSSELNVNALELDDSALYLCASSFGGGALRQETQYFGPGTRLLVL.

The gene calls are TRBV28 and TRBJ2-3; possible D gene TRBD1, 7 bases. Trimming removed 5 bases at V and 7 bases at J, with 16 bases between. The CDR3 spans 14 residues. In germline, CDR1 is MDHEN, CDR2 SYDVKM. The CDR3 loop reads CASSPQGEEYTQYF. The CDR3 DNA sequence: TGTGCCAGCAGTCCCCAGGGGGAGGAATATACGCAGTATTTT.

A few counts support this clone. V and J are TRBV28 and TRBJ1-2; D ambiguous. The CDR3 has 14 amino acids. Germline values: CDR1 MDHEN, CDR2 SYDVKM. Trimming removed 3 bases at V and 4 bases at J, with 12 bases between. CDR3 bases: TGTGCCAGCAGTTTTCCTAGGTATTCCTATGGCTACACCTTC. Its protein is CASSFPRYSYGYTF.

The chain employs TRBV6-1 and TRBJ1-6; 10 nucleotides line up with TRBD1. CDR1 and CDR2 (germline): MNHNS, SASEGT. J was trimmed by 8 bases and V by 0 bases; bases with no gene match: 10. The CDR3 runs to 18 residues. The CDR3 sequence: CASSEAEGQGTPYSPLHF. The DNA for the CDR3 is TGTGCCAGCAGTGAAGCAGAGGGACAGGGGACGCCTTATTCACCCCTCCACTTT.

This clone was counted a few times. The rearrangement links TRBV19 to TRBJ2-1, with D tentatively TRBD2 (6 bases). From germline, CDR1 is LNHDA and CDR2 SQIVND (reference sequence). Trimming shortened V by 0 bases and J by 8 bases, and 17 bases separated the two germline ends. CDR3 length: 16 residues. The CDR3 nucleotides read TGTGCCAGTAGTATAGAGACACTAGCTTTTATCGATGAGCAGTTCTTC. Amino acid sequence: CASSIETLAFIDEQFF.

This sequence joins TRBV7-2 and TRBJ1-2; tentative D call: TRBD1 (6 bases). Germline assignment: CDR1 SGHTA and CDR2 FQGNSA. This CDR3 is 14 amino acids long. V was shortened by 3 bases and J by 8 bases, with 16 bases between the two germline ends. For the CDR3, the DNA is TGTGCCAGCAGCTTTCACAGGGATCCAGGGGGCTACACCTTC. Translating gives CASSFHRDPGGYTF.

V is TRBV27 and J is TRBJ1-6; possible D gene TRBD1, 5 bases. V gave up 6 bases and J gave up 7 bases, with 19 bases separating them. The CDR3 contains 16 residues. Germline assignment: CDR1 MNHEY and CDR2 SMNVEV (reference sequence). CDR3 nucleotide sequence: TGTGCCAGCAGACGACAGCCAAACACCTGGAATTCACCCCTCCACTTT. This gives the protein CASRRQPNTWNSPLHF.